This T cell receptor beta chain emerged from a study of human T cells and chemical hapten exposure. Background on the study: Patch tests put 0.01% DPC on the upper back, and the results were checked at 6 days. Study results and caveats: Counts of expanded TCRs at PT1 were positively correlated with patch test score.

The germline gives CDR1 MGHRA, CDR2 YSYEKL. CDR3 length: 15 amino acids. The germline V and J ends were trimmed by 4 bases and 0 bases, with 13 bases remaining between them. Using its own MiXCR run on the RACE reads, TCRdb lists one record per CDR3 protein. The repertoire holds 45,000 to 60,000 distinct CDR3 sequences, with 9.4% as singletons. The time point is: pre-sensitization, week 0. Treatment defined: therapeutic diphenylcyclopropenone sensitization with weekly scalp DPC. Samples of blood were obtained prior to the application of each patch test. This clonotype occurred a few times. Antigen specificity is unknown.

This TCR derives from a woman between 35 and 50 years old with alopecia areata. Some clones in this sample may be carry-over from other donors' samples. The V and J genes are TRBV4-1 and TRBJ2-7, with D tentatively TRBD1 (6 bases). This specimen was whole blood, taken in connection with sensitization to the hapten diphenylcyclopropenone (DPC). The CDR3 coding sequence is TGCGCCAGCAGCCCCTCAGGGGCTTTCTCCTACGAGCAGTACTTC. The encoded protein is CASSPSGAFSYEQYF.